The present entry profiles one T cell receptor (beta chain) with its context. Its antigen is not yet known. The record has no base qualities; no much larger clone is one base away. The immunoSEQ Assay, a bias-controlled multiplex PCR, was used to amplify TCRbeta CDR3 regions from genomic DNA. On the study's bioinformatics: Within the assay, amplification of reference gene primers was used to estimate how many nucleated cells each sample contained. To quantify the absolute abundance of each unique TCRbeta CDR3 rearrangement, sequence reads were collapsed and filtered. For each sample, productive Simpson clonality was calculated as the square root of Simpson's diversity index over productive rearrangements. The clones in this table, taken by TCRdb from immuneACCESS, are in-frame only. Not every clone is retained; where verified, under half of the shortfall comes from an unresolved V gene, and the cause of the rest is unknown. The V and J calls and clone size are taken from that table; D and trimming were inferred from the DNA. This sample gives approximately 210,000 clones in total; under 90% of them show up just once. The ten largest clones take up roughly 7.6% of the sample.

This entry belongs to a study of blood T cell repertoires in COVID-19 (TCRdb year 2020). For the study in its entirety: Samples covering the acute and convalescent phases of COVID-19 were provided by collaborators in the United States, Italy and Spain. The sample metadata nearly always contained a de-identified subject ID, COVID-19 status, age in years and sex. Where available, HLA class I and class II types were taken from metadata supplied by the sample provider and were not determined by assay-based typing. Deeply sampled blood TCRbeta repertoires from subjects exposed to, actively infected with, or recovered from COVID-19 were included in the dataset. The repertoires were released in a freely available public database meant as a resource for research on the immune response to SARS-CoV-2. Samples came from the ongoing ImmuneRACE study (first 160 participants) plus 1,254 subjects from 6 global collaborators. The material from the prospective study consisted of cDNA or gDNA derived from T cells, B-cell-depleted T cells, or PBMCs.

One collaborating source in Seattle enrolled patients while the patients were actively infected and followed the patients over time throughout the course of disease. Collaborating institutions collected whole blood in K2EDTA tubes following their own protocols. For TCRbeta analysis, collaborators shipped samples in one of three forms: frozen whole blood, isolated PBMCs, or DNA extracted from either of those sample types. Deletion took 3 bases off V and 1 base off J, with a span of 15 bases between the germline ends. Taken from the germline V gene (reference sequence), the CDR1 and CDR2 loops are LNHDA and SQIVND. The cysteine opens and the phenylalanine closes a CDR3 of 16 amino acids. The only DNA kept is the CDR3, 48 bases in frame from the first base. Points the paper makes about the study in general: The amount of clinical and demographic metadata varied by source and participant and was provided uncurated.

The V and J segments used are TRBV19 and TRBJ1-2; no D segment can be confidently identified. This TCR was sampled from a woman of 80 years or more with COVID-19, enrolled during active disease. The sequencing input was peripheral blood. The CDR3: CASSIWQAANNYGYTF. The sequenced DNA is TGTGCCAGTAGTATTTGGCAGGCCGCCAATAACTATGGCTACACCTTC. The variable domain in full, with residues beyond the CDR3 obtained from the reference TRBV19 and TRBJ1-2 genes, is DGGITQSPKYLFRKEGQNVTLSCEQNLNHDAMYWYRQDPGQGLRLIYYSQIVNDFQKGDIAEGYSVSREKKESFPLTVTSAQKNPTAFYLCASSIWQAANNYGYTFGSGTRLTVV.